This TCR beta chain was obtained from a study of cytomegalovirus exposure and HLA in healthy donors. Comments on this clone: Its target is not known.

Overall study findings and caveats: Accounts indicate the classifier identified cytomegalovirus status with strong specificity and sensitivity.

V was trimmed by 3 bases and J by 5 bases, leaving 19 bases between them. In germline, CDR1 is SEHNR, CDR2 FQNEAQ (reference sequence). The CDR3 is 17 amino acids. Profiling relied on immunoSEQ multiplex PCR, and the TCRdb table lists in-frame clones only, not all of them. The sample includes hundreds of thousands of clones, around 88% seen only once; the top ten take 0.95% to 1.5%. The sequencing input was PBMCs. The chain links TRBV7-9 to TRBJ2-2, with D possibly being TRBD2 (5 bases). The clonotype originates from a woman aged 25 to 39 in good health and CMV-seropositive. DNA of the CDR3: TGTGCCAGCAGCTTGTTGCCAGCGGATTTAGGAACCGGGGAGCTGTTTTTT. Translation: CASSLLPADLGTGELFF.